The 26 T cell receptor beta chains presented below share a single source sample, sequenced in a study of T cells in Graves' hyperthyroidism and ophthalmopathy. Researchers amplified the TCR beta CDR3 regions from RNA transcripts. The HTBI primer set was used in a first-round RT-PCR of the TCR CDR3. TCRdb reprocessed the multiplex PCR reads via MiXCR and lists one record per CDR3 protein. Of more than 500,000 distinct CDR3 sequences listed, approximately 48% are singletons. Sequencing was carried out using peripheral blood or thyroid tissue (not recorded which). Every receptor here comes from an adult woman with Graves' disease, either hyperthyroidism or ophthalmopathy (not recorded which).

The sample holds many counts of this clonotype. The chain employs TRBV5-1 and TRBJ1-1; 7 bases match TRBD1. The CDR3 contains 16 residues. Germline loops: CDR1 SGHRS, CDR2 YFSETQ. The V and J ends lost 3 bases and 1 base, in that order; junction bases with no gene match: 9. The CDR3 nucleotides read TGCGCCAGCAGCTCCGGACAGGACCTCCCGAACACTGAAGCTTTCTTT. Translation gives CASSSGQDLPNTEAFF.

Here the CDR3 DNA reads TGTGCCAGCAGCCCGTCCGGGGCAGGGAGACAAGAGACCCAGTACTTC. It yields the protein CASSPSGAGRQETQYF. This chain links TRBV2 with TRBJ2-5; TRBD1 or TRBD2 may be the D gene (5 bases each). V was shortened by 6 bases and J by 2 bases, with 19 bases between the two germline ends. Germline CDR1 SNHLY, CDR2 FYNNEI. This CDR3 has 16 residues.

This clonotype has more than one count but fewer than ten. V gene TRBV20-1 combines with J gene TRBJ1-1; D perhaps matches TRBD1 (6 bases). Trimming cost V 0 bases and J 3 bases, with 17 bases left between them. CDR1 is DFQATT and CDR2 is SNEGSKA in the germline V gene (reference sequence). CDR3 size: 16 residues. In DNA, the CDR3 is TGCAGTGCTAGAGATCCGGGGGGCACGAGGGACACTGAAGCTTTCTTT. Translating it yields CSARDPGGTRDTEAFF.

The V gene is TRBV28, the J gene TRBJ2-3; 12 bases are a match to TRBD2. The V gene end was trimmed by 7 bases and the J gene end by 4 bases; junction bases not matched to a gene: 6. Germline V gene data show CDR1 as MDHEN and CDR2 as SYDVKM. The CDR3 is 15 residues long. In nucleotides, the CDR3 is TGTGCCAGCATCCTAGCGGGAGGGATAGCAGATACGCAGTATTTT. This codes for CASILAGGIADTQYF.

In its sample, this clonotype was seen a few times. This chain uses TRBV6-1 with TRBJ2-6; D gene uncertain. In germline, CDR1 is MNHNS, CDR2 SASEGT. V was cut by 7 bases and J by 2 bases, with 18 bases left in between. The CDR3 contains 17 residues. As DNA, the CDR3 is TGTGCCAGCAATTCGAAGGGCGCGGATACTGGGGCCAACGTCCTGACTTTC. This codes for CASNSKGADTGANVLTF.

V gene TRBV19 combines with J gene TRBJ2-2; 8 bases fit TRBD2. J lost 5 bases, V lost 3 bases, and 5 bases had no gene match. The germline V gene has CDR1 LNHDA and CDR2 SQIVND (reference sequence). This CDR3 contains 15 residues. The CDR3 loop reads CASSIGASGTGELFF. CDR3 in DNA: TGTGCCAGTAGTATCGGGGCTAGCGGGACCGGGGAGCTGTTTTTT.

The chain is built from TRBV25-1 and TRBJ1-3; D ambiguous. CDR3 length: 15 residues. V gave up 6 bases and J gave up 3 bases, with 15 bases separating them. CDR1 is MGHDK, CDR2 SYGVNS, per germline. The CDR3 reads CASRSAGSGGNTIYF. The DNA for the CDR3 is TGTGCCAGCAGGAGCGCCGGTTCTGGTGGAAACACCATATATTTT.

There are many counts of this clonotype. The chain combines TRBV9 with TRBJ1-4; 8 nucleotides agree with TRBD1. The CDR3 is made up of 15 amino acids. Germline CDR1 and CDR2: SGDLS and YYNGEE. Germline trimming cut 3 bases from V and 4 bases from J; bases unmatched to any gene: 5. CDR3 nucleotides: TGTGCCAGCAGCGCGACAGGGGAACATAATGAAAAACTGTTTTTT. This encodes CASSATGEHNEKLFF.

Worth noting for this clonotype: This may come from a read error, since a much larger clone is one base off. The V and J genes are TRBV27 and TRBJ1-4; the D gene is possibly TRBD1 (5 bases). The CDR3 length is 14 residues. V was pared by 6 bases and J by 7 bases, with 15 bases between. Germline V lookup: CDR1 MNHEY, CDR2 SMNVEV (reference sequence). The CDR3 sequence is CASRLWGGSEKLFF. The CDR3, as DNA: TGTGCCAGCAGATTGTGGGGGGGGAGTGAAAAACTGTTTTTT.

In its sample, this clonotype was seen a few times. This chain uses TRBV7-6 with TRBJ2-5; the D is unclear. The CDR3 extends over 18 amino acids. The germline V and J ends were trimmed by 3 bases and 3 bases, with 23 bases remaining between them. Germline V lookup: CDR1 SGHVS, CDR2 FNYEAQ. CDR3: CASSLVVRRRLSEETQYF. The CDR3 DNA sequence: TGTGCCAGCAGCTTGGTTGTGCGACGCCGGTTATCGGAAGAGACCCAGTACTTC.

This clonotype was seen many times. This rearrangement joins TRBV29-1 to TRBJ2-7; perhaps TRBD2 as D (6 bases). This CDR3 is 13 amino acids long. Trimming took off 3 bases at V and 7 bases at J, with 16 bases between the two ends. Germline lookup yields CDR1 SQVTM and CDR2 ANQGSEA. DNA for the CDR3: TGCAGCGTTGACGTTTCGAGGAGCGGGGAGCAGTACTTC. Protein product: CSVDVSRSGEQYF.

The CDR3 bases are TGCAGTGCAGTCGAGACCCAGTACTTC. Translating gives CSAVETQYF. V usage is TRBV20-1 and J usage is TRBJ2-5; no definite D call. This CDR3 contains 9 residues. The germline V and J ends were trimmed by 6 bases and 5 bases, with 4 bases remaining between them. CDR1 is DFQATT, CDR2 SNEGSKA, per germline (reference sequence).

This clonotype was counted at least ten times. CDR3 amino acids: CASSLSVRETQYF. The CDR3 DNA follows: TGTGCCAGCAGCTTAAGTGTCCGGGAGACCCAGTACTTC. The chain links TRBV11-2 to TRBJ2-5; D is uncertain. The V gene's germline CDR1 is SGHAT and CDR2 FQNNGV. The CDR3 has 13 residues. Trimming cost V 2 bases and J 5 bases, with 9 bases left between them.

On this clonotype: The limits of the CDR3 on the DNA are not certain, so only TCRdb's listed CDR3 is given. This chain uses TRBV5-1 with TRBJ2-2; TRBD2 is the table's D call, not checked against the DNA. Termini included, the CDR3 measures 24 amino acids. Germline V gene lookup returns CDR1 SGHRS and CDR2 YFSETQ. This chain's CDR3 is CASSLDLSGPYEQYFGPGTGELFF.

V and J are TRBV2 and TRBJ1-5; TRBD1 matches 9 bases. V was clipped by 4 bases and J by 2 bases; unmatched bases: 6. This CDR3 has 16 amino acids. CDR1 and CDR2 (germline): SNHLY, FYNNEI. CDR3 amino acids: CASSADRQGGNQPQHF. CDR3 bases: TGTGCCAGCAGTGCCGATAGACAGGGGGGCAATCAGCCCCAGCATTTT.

This clonotype appeared many times. The J gene is TRBJ2-5, the V gene TRBV9; TRBD1 agrees at 8 bases. This CDR3 contains 15 residues. CDR1 is SGDLS and CDR2 is YYNGEE in the germline V gene. V gave up 9 bases and J gave up 2 bases; unmatched junction bases: 12. The CDR3 reads CAIYYMTGVQETQYF. DNA for the CDR3: TGTGCCATTTACTACATGACAGGGGTACAAGAGACCCAGTACTTC.

CDR3 coding DNA: TGTGCCATCAGTGCAGGCAATCAGCCCCAGCATTTT. Translated, it gives CAISAGNQPQHF. The chain combines TRBV10-3 with TRBJ1-5; D is unclear. Germline V gene sequence: CDR1 ENHRY, CDR2 SYGVKD. V dropped 4 bases and J dropped 2 bases, with 3 bases sitting between them. The CDR3 loop spans 12 amino acids.

This chain connects TRBV28 to TRBJ2-5, with D unresolved. Deletions cut 0 bases from V and 4 bases from J, with 9 bases between. Germline CDR1 MDHEN, CDR2 SYDVKM. This CDR3 region has 14 residues. CDR3 residues: CASSLWGRRETQYF. CDR3 nucleotides: TGTGCCAGCAGTTTATGGGGAAGGAGAGAGACCCAGTACTTC.

Remarks on this clonotype: This may arise from a read error, as a much more abundant clone is one base away. The chain joins TRBV20-1 to TRBJ1-5; 9 bases are shared with TRBD1. CDR1 and CDR2 (germline): DFQATT, SNEGSKA (reference sequence). The V gene end was trimmed by 6 bases and the J gene end by 2 bases; junction bases not matched to a gene: 20. The CDR3 extends over 19 amino acids. The CDR3 loop is CSAKPYPTGGLGGNQPQHF. In DNA, the CDR3 is TGCAGTGCCAAACCTTACCCTACAGGGGGCTTGGGTGGCAATCAGCCCCAGCATTTT.

V and J are TRBV7-8 and TRBJ1-6, with a tentative D call TRBD1 (5 bases). Trimming shortened V by 3 bases and J by 10 bases, and 13 bases separated the two germline ends. The CDR3 runs to 14 residues. From germline, CDR1 is SGHVS and CDR2 FQNEAQ. DNA of the CDR3: TGTGCCAGCAGCTTGGAAGCAGGGTTCTCACCCCTCCACTTT. Amino acid sequence: CASSLEAGFSPLHF.

The V call is TRBV7-9, the J call TRBJ2-7; D may be TRBD2 (5 bases). The CDR3 runs to 14 residues. Trimming left V 5 bases short and J 7 bases short, with 18 bases between. Per germline, CDR1 SEHNR and CDR2 FQNEAQ (reference sequence). The CDR3 region is CASSPTKSLGEQYF. The CDR3 region has the DNA TGTGCCAGCAGCCCGACTAAGTCGCTGGGAGAGCAGTACTTC.

In its sample, this clonotype was seen many times. V is TRBV20-1 and J is TRBJ2-7; tentative D call: TRBD1 (6 bases). V was pared by 3 bases and J by 4 bases, with 10 bases between. Germline CDR1 DFQATT, CDR2 SNEGSKA (reference sequence). This CDR3 spans 12 amino acids. DNA of the CDR3: TGCAGTGCTAGTACAGGACAGTACGAGCAGTACTTC. Its translation: CSASTGQYEQYF.

This clonotype was observed many times. The chain carries TRBV20-1 and TRBJ2-5; TRBD1 matches at 12 bases. This CDR3 region has 15 residues. J lost 5 bases, V lost 5 bases, and 9 bases had no gene match. Germline V gene sequence: CDR1 DFQATT, CDR2 SNEGSKA (reference sequence). The CDR3 sequence is CSARYRDRGLETQYF. As DNA, the CDR3 is TGCAGTGCTCGTTACCGGGACAGGGGGCTGGAGACCCAGTACTTC.

This rearrangement joins TRBV20-1 to TRBJ1-1; 7 bases line up with TRBD1. From germline, CDR1 is DFQATT and CDR2 SNEGSKA (reference sequence). This CDR3 is 14 amino acids long. Trimming took 5 bases from V and 3 from J; bases not matched to a gene: 9. The CDR3 is CSADETGWDTEAFF. As DNA, the CDR3 is TGCAGTGCTGACGAGACAGGGTGGGACACTGAAGCTTTCTTT.

About this clonotype itself: The CDR3 does not end in the conserved phenylalanine or tryptophan, so this is likely a read error. The chain is built from TRBV20-1 and TRBJ2-7; TRBD1 matches at 8 bases. Trimming removed 6 bases from V and 2 bases from J; junction bases left unmatched: 6. CDR3 length equals 13 residues. Germline CDR1 is DFQATT and CDR2 is SNEGSKA (reference sequence). DNA for the CDR3: TGCAGTGCCAAAGGACAGGGTCCCTACGAGCAGTACCTC. This codes for CSAKGQGPYEQYL.

The chain recombines TRBV19 with TRBJ1-1, with 7 bases lining up with TRBD1. The germline gives CDR1 LNHDA, CDR2 SQIVND (reference sequence). J was trimmed by 3 bases and V by 7 bases; bases with no gene match: 8. The CDR3 covers 14 residues. CDR3 sequence reads: CASTLRTGDTEAFF. In DNA form, the CDR3 reads TGTGCCAGTACCTTAAGAACAGGGGACACTGAAGCTTTCTTT.